The source of this T cell receptor beta chain is a study of Graves' ophthalmopathy and Graves' hyperthyroidism. The TCR beta CDR3 regions underwent amplification from RNA transcripts. HTBI-primed RT-PCR formed the first round, and a multiplex PCR formed the second. One entry per CDR3 protein, called by TCRdb with MiXCR from the multiplex PCR reads. Altogether some 1.1 million distinct CDR3 sequences are present, roughly two fifths being singletons, with the ten largest covering around 10%. Germline CDR1 and CDR2: SGHTA and FQGTGA. The length of the CDR3 is 11 residues. With 4 bases removed from V and 9 bases from J, the gap between germline ends came to 9 bases. Broader study findings: Most clonotypes expanded in thyroid above 0.001 frequency were present in blood too.

Recruitment covered hyperthyroidism patients aged 18 to 65 whose new diagnosis was of under 2 months' duration. This clonotype appeared many times. The antigen is not known. This receptor was obtained from an adult man with Graves' hyperthyroidism. The specimen was peripheral blood or thyroid tissue (not recorded which). The chain has TRBV7-3 and TRBJ2-5, with D tentatively TRBD2 (5 bases). CDR3 loop: CASSYGVAQYF. The CDR3 coding sequence is TGTGCCAGCAGCTACGGGGTGGCCCAGTACTTC.